The 21 T cell receptor beta chains below all came from one sample that was sequenced in a study of blood T cell repertoires in COVID-19. Sequencing used immunoSEQ multiplex PCR; TCRdb keeps in-frame clones, though not all of them. The sample contains approximately 150,000 clones, around four fifths of which appear only once. The sequenced material came from PBMCs or T cells enriched from blood (not recorded which). The receptors stem from a man aged 65 to 85 who had been exposed to COVID-19.

This clone was recorded a few times. The chain employs TRBV15 and TRBJ1-5; TRBD1 matches at 7 bases. CDR3 length equals 15 residues. The germline CDR1 and CDR2 sequences are LNHNV and YYDKDF (reference sequence). V gave up 0 bases and J gave up 3 bases; unmatched junction bases: 2. The CDR3 spells CATSRDGTVNQPQHF. The CDR3 DNA reads TGTGCCACCAGCAGAGATGGGACAGTCAATCAGCCCCAGCATTTT.

V gene TRBV11-2 combines with J gene TRBJ1-5; no clear D. Germline V gives CDR1 SGHAT, CDR2 FQNNGV. CDR3 length: 15 amino acids. V was cut by 0 bases and J by 6 bases, with 12 bases left in between. The CDR3 DNA is TGTGCCAGCAGCTTAGACCCCGCGGTGGGTCAGCCCCAGCATTTT. Residues: CASSLDPAVGQPQHF.

This clone was counted a single time. The chain uses TRBV6-2 or TRBV6-3 and TRBJ1-5; D ambiguous. Germline V gene sequence: CDR1 MNHEY, CDR2 SVGEGT. The V end was cut by 2 bases, the J end by 7 bases, with 9 bases between. The CDR3 loop spans 13 amino acids. The CDR3 DNA is TGTGCCAGCAGTTACCGCCGGGAGCAGCCCCAGCATTTT. Translating gives CASSYRREQPQHF.

V gene TRBV7-3 combines with J gene TRBJ2-3; D call uncertain. The CDR3 contains 17 residues. From germline, CDR1 is SGHTA and CDR2 FQGTGA. Trimming removed 5 bases at V and 1 base at J, with 19 bases between. The DNA for the CDR3 is TGTGCCAGCAGCCCCCGGCCCGGAGAGATTGGCACAGATACGCAGTATTTT. It yields the protein CASSPRPGEIGTDTQYF.

V and J are TRBV15 and TRBJ1-1; D possibly corresponds to TRBD1 (6 bases). CDR3 length equals 16 residues. Trimming left V 6 bases short and J 1 base short, with 18 bases between. Germline V gene data show CDR1 as LNHNV and CDR2 as YYDKDF (reference sequence). The CDR3 loop reads CATSQSLRGTNTEAFF. For the CDR3, the DNA is TGTGCCACCAGTCAGAGTTTGAGGGGGACGAACACTGAAGCTTTCTTT.

The chain combines TRBV28 with TRBJ1-1, with D possibly being TRBD1 (6 bases). Trimming stripped 6 bases from V and 1 base from J, with 15 bases between. This CDR3 has 15 amino acids. The germline gives CDR1 MDHEN, CDR2 SYDVKM. The CDR3 DNA sequence: TGTGCCAGCAGCTTCGGCGACAGGCCGAACACTGAAGCTTTCTTT. The encoded protein is CASSFGDRPNTEAFF.

As concerns this clone: Relative to the germline gene, one junction end is altered; a read error may explain this. This rearrangement joins TRBV5-4 to TRBJ2-5, with 7 bases lining up with TRBD1. Germline assignment: CDR1 SGHNT and CDR2 YYREEE (reference sequence). The CDR3 has 13 amino acids. CDR3 protein: CASSPDREEAQYF. The CDR3 nucleotides read TGTGCCAGCAGCCCCGACAGGGAAGAGGCCCAGTACTTC.

The chain carries TRBV30 and TRBJ1-1, with D maybe TRBD1 (6 bases). CDR1 is GTSNPN, CDR2 SVGIG, per germline (reference sequence). The V end lost 2 bases, the J end lost 1 base, and 14 bases lay between the germline ends. The CDR3 contains 15 residues. CDR3: CAWSSRGGGNTEAFF. The CDR3 DNA reads TGTGCCTGGAGTTCCAGGGGTGGTGGGAACACTGAAGCTTTCTTT.

CDR3 region: CASSLRRQINEQFF. DNA for the CDR3: TGTGCCAGCAGCTTGAGAAGACAGATCAATGAGCAGTTCTTC. J is TRBJ2-1 and V is TRBV5-6; maybe TRBD1 (5 bases). The V gene's germline CDR1 is SGHDT and CDR2 YYEEEE. V was trimmed by 1 base and J by 6 bases, leaving 11 bases between them. The CDR3 totals 14 residues.

The rearrangement joins TRBV28 to TRBJ1-5, with D tentatively TRBD1 (5 bases). The CDR3 contains 13 residues. In germline, CDR1 is MDHEN, CDR2 SYDVKM. V was shortened by 11 bases and J by 0 bases, with 11 bases between the two germline ends. CDR3 protein: CAGGLHSNQPQHF. The CDR3 DNA follows: TGTGCCGGGGGACTCCATAGCAATCAGCCCCAGCATTTT.

The table lists this clone with a count of one. The genes are TRBV11-2 and TRBJ2-2; a weak D match, TRBD1 (6 bases). Germline V lookup: CDR1 SGHAT, CDR2 FQNNGV. V lost 1 base to trimming and J lost 6 bases, with 15 bases between them. The length of the CDR3 is 16 residues. In nucleotides, the CDR3 is TGTGCCAGCAGCTTAGTCCTGGGGGCGGTTTCCGGGGAGCTGTTTTTT. Amino acid sequence: CASSLVLGAVSGELFF.

The chain links TRBV4-1 to TRBJ1-1; TRBD1 might be the D (5 bases). Germline V lookup: CDR1 MGHRA, CDR2 YSYEKL. V was clipped by 4 bases and J by 11 bases, with 17 bases between them. This CDR3 has 13 amino acids. The CDR3 DNA follows: TGCGCCAGCAGCCTGGGGCCCCTGCGGCGGGCTTTCTTT. It codes for CASSLGPLRRAFF.

The chain combines TRBV4-2 with TRBJ2-7; 8 bases are a match to TRBD2. The trim removed 0 bases at V and 6 bases at J, leaving 10 bases unmatched. Germline V gene sequence: CDR1 LGHNA, CDR2 YNFKEQ. The CDR3 is made up of 16 amino acids. CDR3 nucleotides: TGTGCCAGCAGCCAAGATTTTGGGACTAGTGGGGGCGAGCAGTACTTC. Its protein product is CASSQDFGTSGGEQYF.

This clone was seen only a few times. The chain links TRBV12-3 or TRBV12-4 to TRBJ1-1; D gene unclear. This CDR3 has 13 residues. V was shortened by 8 bases and J by 3 bases, with 13 bases between the two germline ends. CDR3 protein: CASAPGEYTEAFF. The DNA of the CDR3 is TGTGCCAGCGCCCCCGGTGAGTACACTGAAGCTTTCTTT.

The chain has TRBV29-1 and TRBJ1-2, with 8 bases identical to TRBD1. The germline V gene has CDR1 SQVTM and CDR2 ANQGSEA. This CDR3 comprises 12 residues. V shed 6 bases and J 8 bases; nucleotides not matched to a gene: 8. The CDR3 nucleotides are TGCAGCGTCGGCCCAGGGGGCGAAGGCTACACCTTC. Residues: CSVGPGGEGYTF.

The CDR3 is CASSSRQGYTGELFF. DNA of the CDR3: TGTGCCAGCAGCTCCCGACAGGGATACACCGGGGAGCTGTTTTTT. The chain joins TRBV7-2 to TRBJ2-2, with 7 bases identical to TRBD1. Trimming cost V 4 bases and J 3 bases; bases outside gene matches: 5. From germline, CDR1 is SGHTA and CDR2 FQGNSA. This CDR3 region has 15 residues.

The rearrangement joins TRBV9 to TRBJ2-2, with a possible D match to TRBD2 (6 bases). This CDR3 region has 16 residues. CDR1 and CDR2 (germline): SGDLS, YYNGEE. V was shortened by 3 bases and J by 2 bases, with 14 bases between the two germline ends. This CDR3 is CASSALGGPNTGELFF. DNA of the CDR3: TGTGCCAGCAGCGCCCTGGGGGGTCCCAACACCGGGGAGCTGTTTTTT.

The chain links TRBV28 to TRBJ2-5, with TRBD2 matching over 8 bases. Losses at the gene ends were 6 bases for V and 6 bases for J; bases not matched to a gene: 12. Per germline, CDR1 MDHEN and CDR2 SYDVKM. The CDR3 has 15 residues. CDR3 in DNA: TGTGCCAGCAGCCCGGGCAGCGGGAGTAGGAAGACCCAGTACTTC. Translated: CASSPGSGSRKTQYF.

The chain has TRBV6-5 and TRBJ1-1; perhaps TRBD1 as D (5 bases). The CDR3 has 14 residues. Trimming removed 2 bases from V and 3 bases from J, with 10 bases in between. Germline V CDR1 and CDR2: MNHEY, SVGAGI. CDR3 bases: TGTGCCAGCAGTTACAGGGGAGGGGACACTGAAGCTTTCTTT. As protein: CASSYRGGDTEAFF.

The rearrangement uses TRBV21-1 and TRBJ2-7; TRBD1 is the table's D call, not checked against the DNA. TRBV21-1 is shown as a pseudogene. CDR3 size: 19 residues. The CDR3 loop reads CASSKANIPGQGTTYEQYF. Written as DNA, the CDR3 is TGTGCCAGCAGCAAAGCGAACATTCCGGGACAGGGTACAACGTACGAGCAGTACTTC.

The chain links TRBV4-2 to TRBJ1-2, with 8 bases fitting TRBD1. V lost 1 base, J lost 4 bases, and 14 bases stayed unmatched. This CDR3 is built from 18 residues. Per the germline V gene, CDR1 is LGHNA and CDR2 is YNFKEQ. CDR3 bases: TGTGCCAGCAGCCAAGGGGGACAGGTGGAGGGCGGGGCCTATGGCTACACCTTC. Its translation is CASSQGGQVEGGAYGYTF.